These 15 T cell receptor beta chains share one sample of origin, sequenced in a study of radiotherapy plus CTLA-4 blockade in lung cancer. Repertoires were generated with immunoSEQ multiplex PCR, while TCRdb's copy carries only in-frame clones and drops some. Here the sample spans 28,000 or so clones, about 78% being singletons. The sample was peripheral blood, taken from a patient treated with radiotherapy plus ipilimumab. The receptor source for this set is a human donor with non-small cell lung cancer who had stable disease on radiotherapy plus ipilimumab.

This clone appeared a few times. The J gene is TRBJ1-6, the V gene TRBV6-5; D possibly corresponds to TRBD1 (6 bases). Germline V gene sequence: CDR1 MNHEY, CDR2 SVGAGI. V lost 2 bases and J lost 8, with 13 bases in between. This CDR3 contains 15 residues. The CDR3: CASSYPLGGDSPLHF. Written as DNA, the CDR3 is TGTGCCAGCAGTTACCCGCTAGGGGGTGATTCACCCCTCCACTTT.

The chain joins TRBV10-1 to TRBJ2-3; the D gene is possibly TRBD2 (5 bases). Germline-derived CDR1 and CDR2 are WNHNN and SYGVQD (reference sequence). Trimming stripped 0 bases from V and 0 bases from J, with 16 bases between. The CDR3 is 18 amino acids. The CDR3 region has the DNA TGCGCCAGCAGTGAGTCCAAAGGGAGCCCCAGGAGCACAGATACGCAGTATTTT. This gives the protein CASSESKGSPRSTDTQYF.

DNA of the CDR3: TGTGCCAGCAGTTACTCGAGGGGGCGGCCCCAAGAGACCCAGTACTTC. It codes for CASSYSRGRPQETQYF. The J gene is TRBJ2-5, the V gene TRBV6-5; TRBD1 aligns across 7 bases. This CDR3 spans 16 amino acids. Germline trimming cut 0 bases from V and 1 base from J; bases unmatched to any gene: 5. CDR1 and CDR2 (germline): MNHEY, SVGAGI.

Remarks on this clone: Its ends do not fully match the called genes, so a read error is possible. In the same sample, other DNA sequences code for this CDR3. This chain links TRBV7-8 with TRBJ1-4, with TRBD1 as a possible D gene (5 bases). The CDR3 totals 14 residues. The germline V gene has CDR1 SGHVS and CDR2 FQNEAQ. The CDR3 DNA is TGTGCCAGCAGCCTAGCAGGGATTGATGAAAAACTGTTTTTT. This translates into CASSLAGIDEKLFF.

This chain joins TRBV5-6 and TRBJ1-1, with D unresolved. Germline-derived CDR1 and CDR2 are SGHDT and YYEEEE. V was clipped by 1 base and J by 1 base, with 8 bases between them. The CDR3 is 14 amino acids. CDR3 residues: CASSLWQTNTEAFF. The CDR3 coding sequence is TGTGCCAGCAGCTTGTGGCAGACGAACACTGAAGCTTTCTTT.

The chain joins TRBV6-1 to TRBJ1-2; the match to TRBD1 covers 7 bases. The germline V gene encodes CDR1 MNHNS and CDR2 SASEGT. V trimming: 10 bases; J trimming: 0 bases; junction bases outside the gene matches: 5. CDR3 length: 13 amino acids. The CDR3 reads CANFDRANYGYTF. The CDR3 nucleotides are TGTGCCAACTTCGACAGGGCTAACTATGGCTACACCTTC.

The chain carries TRBV6-6 and TRBJ1-1; D perhaps matches TRBD1 (5 bases). V was shortened by 7 bases and J by 0 bases, with 12 bases between the two germline ends. The germline V gene has CDR1 MNHNY and CDR2 SVGAGI (reference sequence). CDR3 size: 14 residues. CDR3 sequence reads: CASTLRDVNTEAFF. The CDR3 DNA reads as TGTGCCAGCACCCTCCGGGACGTGAACACTGAAGCTTTCTTT.

The chain carries TRBV6-1 and TRBJ1-1, with D perhaps matching TRBD1 (6 bases). V lost 4 bases to trimming and J lost 0 bases, with 18 bases between them. The CDR3 has 17 amino acids. Per the germline V gene, CDR1 is MNHNS and CDR2 is SASEGT. The CDR3 DNA reads as TGTGCCAGCAGTGGCCGACAGGCGAATGTCATGAACACTGAAGCTTTCTTT. It translates to CASSGRQANVMNTEAFF.

This clone was seen a single time. The V call is TRBV5-4, the J call TRBJ1-1; a possible D gene is TRBD1 (6 bases). The CDR3 extends over 15 amino acids. The germline V gene has CDR1 SGHNT and CDR2 YYREEE (reference sequence). V was shortened by 4 bases and J by 3 bases, with 16 bases between the two germline ends. The CDR3 DNA follows: TGTGCCAGCAGCACAACAGGGAGCCCGGACACTGAAGCTTTCTTT. It specifies CASSTTGSPDTEAFF.

The chain uses TRBV18 and TRBJ2-3; 7 nucleotides align to TRBD1. The ends lost 2 bases at V and 1 base at J; junction bases unmatched: 0. Germline CDR1 is KGHSH and CDR2 is LQKENI. The CDR3 loop spans 14 amino acids. In DNA, the CDR3 is TGTGCCAGCTCACCAGGGACAGGCACAGATACGCAGTATTTT. Translated, it gives CASSPGTGTDTQYF.

V gene TRBV4-3 combines with J gene TRBJ1-2; 10 bases fit TRBD1. Unmatched junction bases numbered 4, after V lost 3 bases and J lost 3 bases. The length of the CDR3 is 15 residues. Germline V CDR1 and CDR2: LGHNA, YSLEER. CDR3 in amino acids: CASSQRDRGDYGYTF. The CDR3 nucleotides are TGCGCCAGCAGCCAGAGGGACAGGGGCGACTATGGCTACACCTTC.

J is TRBJ2-1 and V is TRBV6-5; D is perhaps TRBD1 or TRBD2 (6 bases each). V dropped 4 bases and J dropped 0 bases, with 7 bases sitting between them. Germline V CDR1 and CDR2: MNHEY, SVGAGI. The CDR3 is 14 residues long. CDR3 DNA: TGTGCCAGCAGTTCGGGGGCCTCCTACAATGAGCAGTTCTTC. It codes for CASSSGASYNEQFF.

This clone is a singleton in its sample. This chain links TRBV10-3 with TRBJ1-1; D gene uncertain. CDR1 is ENHRY, CDR2 SYGVKD, per germline. CDR3 size: 12 residues. V lost 7 bases, J lost 4 bases, and 10 bases lay in between. The CDR3 loop reads CAITGSGTEAFF. The CDR3 DNA reads TGTGCCATCACGGGATCGGGCACTGAAGCTTTCTTT.

This chain links TRBV7-9 with TRBJ2-1; 13 bases align to TRBD2. This CDR3 has 19 amino acids. Germline V gene data show CDR1 as SEHNR and CDR2 as FQNEAQ (reference sequence). V gave up 3 bases and J gave up 1 base; unmatched junction bases: 9. CDR3 nucleotides: TGTGCCAGCAGCTTGACTAGCGGGGGGCTCTTTTCATCCTACAATGAGCAGTTCTTC. This encodes CASSLTSGGLFSSYNEQFF.

The V and J genes are TRBV4-1 and TRBJ1-1, with 9 bases that match TRBD1. The CDR3 is 17 amino acids. Germline V CDR1 and CDR2: MGHRA, YSYEKL. Trimming took 3 bases from V and 5 from J; bases not matched to a gene: 13. Here the CDR3 reads CASSHDRGRGVLTEAFF. CDR3 in DNA: TGCGCCAGCAGCCACGACAGGGGGAGGGGCGTTTTGACTGAAGCTTTCTTT.